One and the same sample provided the 23 T cell receptor beta chains below, sequenced in a study of blood T cell repertoires in COVID-19. TCRdb keeps only in-frame clones here, not all; method: immunoSEQ multiplex PCR. This table holds 130,000 or so clones, approximately 77% found once. Sequencing used peripheral blood. The receptor set was obtained from a man at least 80 years old with acute or convalescent COVID-19.

This clone was seen more than once but under ten times. V and J are TRBV7-2 and TRBJ1-4; D ambiguous. Germline values: CDR1 SGHTA, CDR2 FQGNSA. This CDR3 is 14 amino acids long. V lost 3 bases, J lost 8 bases, and 13 bases lay in between. CDR3 in amino acids: CASSFGRGGEKLFF. For the CDR3, the DNA is TGTGCCAGCAGCTTTGGGCGGGGTGGAGAAAAACTGTTTTTT.

The chain employs TRBV2 and TRBJ2-5, with TRBD2 matching over 10 bases. V shed 5 bases, J shed 1 base, and the junction held 4 bases outside the gene matches. This CDR3 spans 15 amino acids. Germline V CDR1 and CDR2: SNHLY, FYNNEI. CDR3 amino acids: CASSRQRGGQETQYF. The CDR3 bases are TGTGCCAGCAGTCGTCAGCGGGGGGGCCAAGAGACCCAGTACTTC.

The genes are TRBV6-5 and TRBJ2-7; D possibly corresponds to TRBD1 (5 bases). Germline assignment: CDR1 MNHEY and CDR2 SVGAGI. This CDR3 is 14 amino acids long. Trimming removed 6 bases from V and 4 bases from J, with 16 bases in between. In DNA form, the CDR3 reads TGTGCCAGCAGCACAGGCCGCCGGTTATACGAGCAGTACTTC. Its translation is CASSTGRRLYEQYF.

This clone came up once. This chain connects TRBV27 to TRBJ2-7; D perhaps matches TRBD2 (7 bases). Germline V gene sequence: CDR1 MNHEY, CDR2 SMNVEV (reference sequence). V gave up 2 bases and J gave up 5 bases, with 10 bases separating them. CDR3 length: 13 residues. As DNA, the CDR3 is TGTGCCAGCAGTTTAAGGGGGGGAAACGAGCAGTACTTC. Translating gives CASSLRGGNEQYF.

The rearrangement joins TRBV6-5 to TRBJ2-7; TRBD1 aligns across 7 bases. The CDR3 sequence is 16 residues long. J lost 2 bases, V lost 2 bases, and 9 bases had no gene match. Germline CDR1 and CDR2: MNHEY and SVGAGI. The CDR3 DNA reads as TGTGCCAGCAGTTACCGAGAGGGACAGCATCCCTACGAGCAGTACTTC. Its translation is CASSYREGQHPYEQYF.

The J gene is TRBJ1-1, the V gene TRBV4-1; D perhaps matches TRBD1 (5 bases). Per the germline V gene, CDR1 is MGHRA and CDR2 is YSYEKL. The CDR3 spans 14 residues. Deletions cut 1 base from V and 4 bases from J, with 10 bases between. CDR3 nucleotides: TGCGCCAGCAGCCAAGCCCCGGGGGGCACTGAAGCTTTCTTT. Translation: CASSQAPGGTEAFF.

The gene calls are TRBV5-8 and TRBJ1-4, with 9 bases matching TRBD1. Germline V gene lookup returns CDR1 SGHTS and CDR2 YDEGEE. The length of the CDR3 is 14 residues. V lost 4 bases to trimming and J lost 10 bases; unmatched junction nucleotides: 8. CDR3 loop: CASSTGTGMGKLFF. The CDR3 coding sequence is TGTGCCAGCAGCACCGGGACAGGGATGGGAAAACTGTTTTTT.

This clone was seen just once. The J gene is TRBJ1-5, the V gene TRBV28; D not certain. Trimming left V 3 bases short and J 2 bases short, with 8 bases between. Germline lookup yields CDR1 MDHEN and CDR2 SYDVKM. The CDR3 runs to 14 residues. The CDR3 DNA reads as TGTGCCAGCAGTTTTCTCGGAGGCAATCAGCCCCAGCATTTT. It specifies CASSFLGGNQPQHF. The complete variable domain, with remaining parts taken from reference TRBV28 and TRBJ1-5, reads DVKVTQSSRYLVKRTGEKVFLECVQDMDHENMFWYRQDPGLGLRLIYFSYDVKMKEKGDIPEGYSVSREKKERFSLILESASTNQTSMYLCASSFLGGNQPQHFGDGTRLSIL.

V usage is TRBV27 and J usage is TRBJ1-6, with D tentatively TRBD1 (6 bases). V lost 5 bases to trimming and J lost 6 bases, with 11 bases between them. Germline loops: CDR1 MNHEY, CDR2 SMNVEV (reference sequence). The CDR3 spans 14 residues. The CDR3 DNA reads as TGTGCCAGCAGTCCGCAGGGGCTTAATTCACCCCTCCACTTT. Encoded protein: CASSPQGLNSPLHF.

This rearrangement joins TRBV2 to TRBJ1-6; 7 bases line up with TRBD1. The trim removed 5 bases at V and 9 bases at J, leaving 4 bases unmatched. This CDR3 comprises 13 residues. The V gene's germline CDR1 is SNHLY and CDR2 FYNNEI. CDR3 in amino acids: CASSRGQSSPLHF. As DNA, the CDR3 is TGTGCCAGCAGTAGGGGGCAGAGTTCACCCCTCCACTTT.

In the case of this clone: The junction departs from germline at one end; a sequencing error may be responsible. J is TRBJ2-7 and V is TRBV7-8, with D possibly being TRBD2 (5 bases). Per the germline V gene, CDR1 is SGHVS and CDR2 is FQNEAQ. This CDR3 has 13 amino acids. The CDR3 spells CASSEGLESSWVF. CDR3 nucleotides: TGTGCCAGCAGTGAAGGACTGGAGTCCTCTTGGGTGTTC.

The chain joins TRBV12-5 to TRBJ1-1; weak D call: TRBD1 (5 bases). This CDR3 contains 12 residues. CDR1 and CDR2 from the germline V gene are LGHNT and FRNRAP. The germline V and J ends were trimmed by 6 bases and 8 bases, with 13 bases remaining between them. The CDR3 sequence is CASGYDRLEAFF. CDR3 bases: TGTGCTAGTGGCTACGACAGATTGGAAGCTTTCTTT.

The chain carries TRBV7-2 and TRBJ2-6; D not resolved. This CDR3 has 16 residues. Trimming removed 1 base from V and 2 bases from J, with 9 bases in between. Per the germline V gene, CDR1 is SGHTA and CDR2 is FQGNSA. CDR3 in DNA: TGTGCCAGCAGCTTAGTCTGGGCTGCTGGGGCCAACGTCCTGACTTTC. Its protein is CASSLVWAAGANVLTF. The full variable domain, with the rest looked up from reference TRBV7-2 and TRBJ2-6, is GAGVSQSPSNKVTEKGKDVELRCDPISGHTALYWYRQSLGQGLEFLIYFQGNSAPDKSGLPSDRFSAERTGGSVSTLTIQRTQQEDSAVYLCASSLVWAAGANVLTFGAGSRLTVL.

The chain links TRBV9 to TRBJ1-6; TRBD1 aligns across 7 bases. The CDR3 is 15 residues long. Germline V gene lookup returns CDR1 SGDLS and CDR2 YYNGEE. The V gene end was trimmed by 2 bases and the J gene end by 2 bases; junction bases not matched to a gene: 1. CDR3 in amino acids: CASSVGQAYNSPLHF. CDR3 nucleotides: TGTGCCAGCAGCGTCGGACAGGCCTATAATTCACCCCTCCACTTT. The whole variable domain, remainder taken from reference TRBV9 and TRBJ1-6, is DSGVTQTPKHLITATGQRVTLRCSPRSGDLSVYWYQQSLDQGLQFLIQYYNGEERAKGNILERFSAQQFPDLHSELNLSSLELGDSALYFCASSVGQAYNSPLHFGNGTRLTVT.

The J gene is TRBJ2-3, the V gene TRBV6-6, with a possible D match to TRBD1 (7 bases). The CDR3 contains 16 residues. Trimming pared 4 bases from V and 5 bases from J, leaving 19 bases between. Germline CDR1 is MNHNY and CDR2 is SVGAGI (reference sequence). The CDR3 spells CASSSRRVDREDTQYF. DNA for the CDR3: TGTGCCAGCAGTTCACGGAGGGTAGACAGGGAAGATACGCAGTATTTT.

The chain carries TRBV20-1 and TRBJ1-5; TRBD1 agrees at 7 bases. Germline-derived CDR1 and CDR2 are DFQATT and SNEGSKA (reference sequence). The CDR3 loop spans 15 amino acids. V dropped 3 bases and J dropped 1; count of bases not matched to a gene: 6. The CDR3 sequence is CSASPGGRSNQPQHF. CDR3 DNA: TGCAGTGCTAGTCCAGGGGGTCGGAGCAATCAGCCCCAGCATTTT.

The chain employs TRBV7-3 and TRBJ2-3; the D gene is possibly TRBD2 (5 bases). CDR1 and CDR2 (germline): SGHTA, FQGTGA. CDR3 size: 16 residues. With 2 bases removed from V and 2 bases from J, the gap between germline ends came to 14 bases. The CDR3 region has the DNA TGTGCCAGCAGCTTAGGAGGCAACCGATTCACAGATACGCAGTATTTT. Translated, it gives CASSLGGNRFTDTQYF.

V and J are TRBV9 and TRBJ2-1, with 14 bases that match TRBD2. CDR3 length equals 18 residues. Germline V lookup: CDR1 SGDLS, CDR2 YYNGEE. J lost 8 bases, V lost 4 bases, and 14 bases had no gene match. The CDR3 bases are TGTGCCAGCAGCTTCAGTCCCGGGACTAGCGGGGGAGCCGATGAGCAGTTCTTC. Residues: CASSFSPGTSGGADEQFF.

The sample holds one count of this clone. This sequence joins TRBV4-3 and TRBJ2-1; possibly TRBD1 for D (5 bases). The germline CDR1 and CDR2 sequences are LGHNA and YSLEER. V was cut by 1 base and J by 3 bases, with 13 bases left in between. The CDR3 runs to 16 residues. DNA of the CDR3: TGCGCCAGCAGCCAAGTGTTCAGGGTTTTCTACAATGAGCAGTTCTTC. This gives the protein CASSQVFRVFYNEQFF.

The rearrangement uses TRBV5-1 and TRBJ1-3; 9 bases are shared with TRBD1. The CDR3 has 14 amino acids. Germline V gene lookup returns CDR1 SGHRS and CDR2 YFSETQ. V trimming: 4 bases; J trimming: 4 bases; junction bases outside the gene matches: 3. CDR3: CASSVTGGGNTIYF. CDR3 sequence (DNA): TGCGCCAGCAGCGTGACAGGGGGAGGAAACACCATATATTTT.

This clone was observed at least ten times. V and J are TRBV7-9 and TRBJ1-6; D possibly corresponds to TRBD1 (6 bases). CDR3 length equals 15 residues. Germline CDR1 SEHNR, CDR2 FQNEAQ (reference sequence). V was trimmed by 5 bases and J by 1 base, leaving 9 bases between them. In DNA, the CDR3 is TGTGCCAGCAGCAGGACAGTATCCTATAATTCACCCCTCCACTTT. Its protein product is CASSRTVSYNSPLHF.

This chain joins TRBV7-9 and TRBJ1-6; tentatively, D is TRBD1 (5 bases). Trimming shortened V by 2 bases and J by 8 bases, and 13 bases separated the two germline ends. This CDR3 comprises 15 residues. The germline V gene has CDR1 SEHNR and CDR2 FQNEAQ (reference sequence). CDR3 DNA sequence: TGTGCCAGCAGCTTACCCAGGGCCAGCGATTCACCCCTCCACTTT. Its translation is CASSLPRASDSPLHF.

The chain recombines TRBV3-1 (or the pseudogene TRBV3-2) with TRBJ2-5, with 16 nucleotides matching TRBD2. Germline CDR1 and CDR2: LGHDT and YNNKEL (reference sequence). The J segment lost 5 bases and the V segment lost 3 bases, leaving 6 bases of the junction unmatched. CDR3 size: 17 residues. This CDR3 is CASSHGTSGGASETQYF. The CDR3 DNA sequence: TGTGCCAGCAGCCACGGGACTAGCGGGGGGGCCTCGGAGACCCAGTACTTC.